Listed here are 32 T cell receptor beta chains from one sample, sequenced in a study of tumor-infiltrating lymphocytes in primary liver carcinoma. TCR beta cDNA was made from 400 to 600 ng total RNA with a constant-region primer. Libraries for TCR beta were built through three nested multiplex PCR rounds, which together made up a slightly modified ARM-PCR procedure. Use of TRBV1-TRBV30 forward primers with a C-beta reverse primer characterized the first two PCR rounds, which lasted about 10 cycles each. TCRdb reprocessed the multiplex PCR reads with MiXCR, giving one entry per CDR3 protein. The sample yields approximately 330,000 distinct CDR3 sequences, 65% seen once. Blood RNA was derived from unsorted whole blood, and germline DNA was extracted too. Sequencing was performed on peripheral blood. These receptors were obtained from a man aged 35 to 55 with primary liver carcinoma and hepatitis B virus infection.

J is TRBJ2-5 and V is TRBV5-4; D gene uncertain. The length of the CDR3 is 13 residues. Trimming pared 8 bases from V and 2 bases from J, leaving 13 bases between. Germline values: CDR1 SGHNT, CDR2 YYREEE (reference sequence). The CDR3 nucleotides read TGTGCCAGAAGCAAGAAGACACAAGAGACCCAGTACTTC. Translating it yields CARSKKTQETQYF.

The chain links TRBV11-2 to TRBJ2-7; 12 nucleotides align to TRBD2. Germline V CDR1 and CDR2: SGHAT, FQNNGV. V dropped 9 bases and J dropped 7; count of bases not matched to a gene: 13. This CDR3 spans 15 amino acids. The CDR3 protein is CASNSPSGRALEQYF. In nucleotides, the CDR3 is TGTGCCAGTAACTCCCCTAGCGGGAGGGCCCTAGAGCAGTACTTC. Full variable domain (remainder filled in from reference TRBV11-2 and TRBJ2-7): EAGVAQSPRYKIIEKRQSVAFWCNPISGHATLYWYQQILGQGPKLLIQFQNNGVVDDSQLPKDRFSAERLKGVDSTLKIQPAKLEDSAVYLCASNSPSGRALEQYFGPGTRLTVT.

This clonotype was seen more than once but under ten times. The V call is TRBV12-3 or TRBV12-4, the J call TRBJ2-2; 9 nucleotides agree with TRBD1. CDR3 length: 15 amino acids. Unmatched junction bases numbered 10, after V lost 7 bases and J lost 7 bases. The CDR3 sequence is CASTQGGQGDGELFF. CDR3 DNA sequence: TGTGCCAGCACCCAAGGGGGACAGGGCGACGGGGAGCTGTTTTTT.

The CDR3 protein is CSFALGQETQYF. CDR3 DNA: TGCAGCTTTGCTCTGGGCCAAGAGACCCAGTACTTC. The chain carries TRBV29-1 and TRBJ2-5; D gene uncertain. The CDR3 sequence is 12 residues long. Trimming shortened V by 8 bases and J by 1 base, and 11 bases separated the two germline ends. Germline CDR1 and CDR2: SQVTM and ANQGSEA.

As regards this clonotype: A read error may produce the germline difference seen at one junction end. This chain connects TRBV6-6 to TRBJ2-5, with 7 bases fitting TRBD1. The CDR3 sequence is 14 residues long. CDR1 and CDR2 from the germline V gene are MNHNY and SVGAGI (reference sequence). CDR3 bases: TGTGTCAGCAATTATGGACAGGCCCAAGAGACCCAGTACTTC. Translating it yields CVSNYGQAQETQYF.

This clonotype was counted many times. This chain links TRBV7-9 with TRBJ2-5; TRBD2 matches 8 bases. V shed 6 bases and J 4 bases; nucleotides not matched to a gene: 4. The CDR3 length is 13 residues. In germline, CDR1 is SEHNR, CDR2 FQNEAQ (reference sequence). The CDR3 here is CASSLSGRETQYF. The CDR3 nucleotides read TGTGCCAGCAGTTTAAGCGGGAGAGAGACCCAGTACTTC.

With regard to this clonotype: A much bigger clone sits one base away, suggesting this may be a read error. The chain links TRBV6-6 to TRBJ2-3, with 7 bases fitting TRBD1. The CDR3 loop spans 13 amino acids. In germline, CDR1 is MNHNY, CDR2 SVGAGI (reference sequence). CDR3 in DNA: TGTGCCAGCAGCCGGGACAGCATAGATACGCAGTATTTT. It yields the protein CASSRDSIDTQYF.

CDR3 region: CASTKQGPFANEKLFF. The CDR3 DNA sequence: TGTGCCAGCACCAAGCAGGGGCCCTTTGCTAATGAAAAACTGTTTTTT. This chain joins TRBV6-1 and TRBJ1-4; D might be TRBD1 (6 bases). Germline CDR1 and CDR2: MNHNS and SASEGT. CDR3 length equals 16 residues. V was shortened by 7 bases and J by 3 bases, with 18 bases between the two germline ends.

This clonotype was counted between two and nine times. A much larger clone lies a single base off, so this may be a read error. This sequence joins TRBV10-3 and TRBJ2-5, with no clear D. The CDR3 consists of 12 residues. V was shortened by 2 bases and J by 5 bases, with 6 bases between the two germline ends. Germline V gene data show CDR1 as ENHRY and CDR2 as SYGVKD. The CDR3 spells CAISEVVETQYF. DNA of the CDR3: TGTGCCATCAGTGAGGTGGTGGAGACCCAGTACTTC.

A note on this clonotype: At one end, the junction sequence differs from germline, possibly due to a read error. The gene calls are TRBV29-1 and TRBJ2-7; 7 nucleotides agree with TRBD2. This CDR3 contains 15 residues. Germline values: CDR1 SQVTM, CDR2 ANQGSEA. CDR3 sequence: CIVRAGVSSSYGQYF. The CDR3 coding sequence is TGCATCGTGAGGGCGGGAGTGTCTTCCTCCTACGGGCAGTATTTC.

With respect to this clonotype: This may arise from a read error, as a much more abundant clone is one base away. The J gene is TRBJ1-4, the V gene TRBV4-2; no clear D. Germline V gene sequence: CDR1 LGHNA, CDR2 YNFKEQ. The CDR3 is 15 amino acids. The CDR3 loop is CTSSQGGSTNEKLFF. CDR3 sequence (DNA): TGTACCAGCAGCCAAGGAGGTAGCACTAATGAAAAACTGTTTTTT.

About this clonotype: A junction boundary mismatches the germline segment, possibly from a read error. V is TRBV5-4 and J is TRBJ2-5; D unclear. This CDR3 is 14 amino acids long. Germline V gene lookup returns CDR1 SGHNT and CDR2 YYREEE (reference sequence). In DNA, the CDR3 is TGTGCCAGCAGCTCGATGGATTATGAAGAGATCCAGTACTTC. Residues: CASSSMDYEEIQYF.

This sequence joins TRBV11-2 and TRBJ2-7; D is ambiguous. Between the trimmed V and J ends, which lost 1 base and 4 bases, there was a span of 11 bases. CDR1 is SGHAT and CDR2 is FQNNGV in the germline V gene. This CDR3 comprises 14 residues. The CDR3 DNA is TGTGCCAGCAGCTTAGGGGCCCCGGATTACGAGCAGTACTTC. Protein product: CASSLGAPDYEQYF.

This chain connects TRBV11-2 to TRBJ2-5, with D unclear. The CDR3 sequence is 15 residues long. The germline gives CDR1 SGHAT, CDR2 FQNNGV. Trimming left V 5 bases short and J 1 base short, with 14 bases between. In nucleotides, the CDR3 is TGTGCCAGCAGCCTATGGGCGAGAGTCCAAGAGACCCAGTACTTC. As protein: CASSLWARVQETQYF. Together with reference TRBV11-2 and TRBJ2-5, the CDR3 gives the full variable domain: EAGVAQSPRYKIIEKRQSVAFWCNPISGHATLYWYQQILGQGPKLLIQFQNNGVVDDSQLPKDRFSAERLKGVDSTLKIQPAKLEDSAVYLCASSLWARVQETQYFGPGTRLLVL.

This chain uses TRBV5-5 with TRBJ2-1; 9 nucleotides agree with TRBD2. The CDR3 extends over 17 amino acids. The junction had 9 bases not matched to a gene; V was cut back by 3 bases and J by 2 bases. Germline V CDR1 and CDR2: SGHKS, YYEKEE (reference sequence). In DNA, the CDR3 is TGTGCCAGCAGCTCCGACCCTAGCGGGAACCCCTACAATGAGCAGTTCTTC. Amino acids: CASSSDPSGNPYNEQFF.

The chain combines TRBV10-3 with TRBJ2-7; perhaps TRBD2 as D (6 bases). CDR3 length equals 15 residues. Per the germline V gene, CDR1 is ENHRY and CDR2 is SYGVKD. Trimming stripped 6 bases from V and 6 bases from J, with 21 bases between. The CDR3 loop reads CAIRAGLTESGEQYF. In DNA form, the CDR3 reads TGTGCCATCAGAGCCGGACTAACAGAAAGTGGCGAGCAGTACTTC.

Concerning this clonotype: Possible read error: a much larger clone is one base away. V gene TRBV12-3 or TRBV12-4 combines with J gene TRBJ2-6; D is undetermined. This CDR3 has 16 amino acids. The CDR3 loop is CASGLTSGAGANVLTF. CDR3 DNA sequence: TGTGCCAGCGGTTTAACTTCTGGAGCTGGGGCCAACGTCCTGACTTTC.

As regards this clonotype: One end of the junction varies from germline; a read error may be responsible. In DNA, the CDR3 is TGTGTCAGCAGCTTAGGACTCATGGAGGGGACCAACTATGGCTACACCTTC. Its translation: CVSSLGLMEGTNYGYTF. This chain links TRBV7-9 with TRBJ1-2, with D possibly TRBD1 on 5 matching bases. CDR3 length: 17 amino acids. Germline V gene lookup returns CDR1 SEHNR and CDR2 FQNEAQ (reference sequence).

This chain joins TRBV20-1 and TRBJ2-3; no reliable D call. The CDR3 loop spans 15 amino acids. The germline V gene encodes CDR1 DFQATT and CDR2 SNEGSKA (reference sequence). The CDR3 loop reads CNATRGETSTDTQYF. The DNA of the CDR3 is TGCAATGCCACCAGAGGAGAAACTAGCACAGATACGCAGTATTTT.

Concerning this clonotype itself: A much larger clonotype is one base distant, so this may be a read error. The genes are TRBV10-1 and TRBJ1-2, with TRBD1 identical over 7 bases. The germline V gene encodes CDR1 WNHNN and CDR2 SYGVQD (reference sequence). V lost 7 bases to trimming and J lost 7 bases; unmatched junction nucleotides: 6. The CDR3 sequence is 12 residues long. The CDR3, as DNA: TGCGCCAGCAAGACAGGGACTCGTGGCTACACCTTC. Its protein product is CASKTGTRGYTF.

Points on this clonotype: A much larger clone differs by one base, so this may be a read error. The rearrangement uses TRBV6-2 or TRBV6-3 and TRBJ2-1, with 9 nucleotides matching TRBD2. Germline CDR1 and CDR2: MNHEY and SVGEGT. The CDR3 is 18 residues long. CDR3 in DNA: TGTGCCAGCAGTTACTCGCCTAGCGGGACGAGCTCCTACAGTGAGCAGTTCTTC. It is translated as CASSYSPSGTSSYSEQFF.

The chain is built from TRBV5-4 and TRBJ2-1; TRBD2 matches at 10 bases. Germline V gene lookup returns CDR1 SGHNT and CDR2 YYREEE (reference sequence). J gave up 6 bases and V 6 bases, and 12 bases lay outside the gene matches. The CDR3 has 16 residues. In DNA form, the CDR3 reads TGTGCCAGCAACCGGGAGACTAGCGGGTTACGCAATGAGCAGTTCTTC. Its translation is CASNRETSGLRNEQFF. Combining the CDR3 with reference TRBV5-4 and TRBJ2-1 gives the whole variable domain ETGVTQSPTHLIKTRGQQVTLRCSSQSGHNTVSWYQQALGQGPQFIFQYYREEENGRGNFPPRFSGLQFPNYSSELNVNALELDDSALYLCASNRETSGLRNEQFFGPGTRLTVL.

The V call is TRBV7-8, the J call TRBJ2-5, with 11 bases matching TRBD2. The junction had 9 bases not matched to a gene; V was cut back by 1 base and J by 5 bases. The CDR3 totals 17 residues. Germline V gives CDR1 SGHVS, CDR2 FQNEAQ. CDR3 loop: CASSLVTSGSIGETQYF. The CDR3 DNA is TGTGCCAGCAGCTTAGTCACTAGCGGGAGTATCGGGGAGACCCAGTACTTC.

As regards this clonotype: Germline and junction disagree at one end, which may indicate a read error. This sequence joins TRBV11-2 and TRBJ2-1; D remains unclear. Germline V CDR1 and CDR2: SGHAT, FQNNGV. There are 15 residues in the CDR3. For the CDR3, the DNA is TGTGCCAGCAACTTAGATGGGCCCAGCACTCCTGAGCAGTTCTTC. This sequence encodes CASNLDGPSTPEQFF.

With respect to this clonotype: Relative to the germline gene, one junction end is altered; a read error may explain this. V and J are TRBV11-2 and TRBJ2-2; D possibly uses TRBD1 or TRBD2 (5 bases each). Germline CDR1 reads SGHAT; CDR2 reads FQNNGV. The CDR3 covers 14 residues. For the CDR3, the DNA is TGTACCAGCAGCTTAGGGCCAGGGAGCAGGGAGCTGTTTTTT. The encoded protein is CTSSLGPGSRELFF.

The chain carries TRBV10-3 and TRBJ2-3; D assignment may be TRBD1 or TRBD2 (5 bases each). This CDR3 region has 18 residues. Germline V gene lookup returns CDR1 ENHRY and CDR2 SYGVKD. The V end lost 7 bases, the J end lost 0 bases, and 23 bases lay between the germline ends. This CDR3 is CAITDSVDSFTSTDTQYF. CDR3 bases: TGTGCCATCACTGACAGTGTGGACTCCTTCACTAGCACAGATACGCAGTATTTT.

As to this clonotype: A much larger clone lies one base from this, so it may be a read error. The genes are TRBV6-1 and TRBJ1-2; D unresolved. The CDR3 contains 13 residues. Germline V gives CDR1 MNHNS, CDR2 SASEGT. CDR3 residues: CACSENRRYGYTF. The CDR3 DNA reads as TGTGCCTGCAGTGAAAATCGACGGTATGGCTACACCTTC.

Comments on this clonotype: At one end, the junction sequence differs from germline, possibly due to a read error. Here the CDR3 reads CSVEGTSGRGSYKQYF. As DNA, the CDR3 is TGCAGCGTCGAAGGGACTAGCGGGAGAGGGTCCTACAAGCAGTACTTC. The rearrangement joins TRBV29-1 to TRBJ2-7, with 14 bases aligning to TRBD2. Germline V CDR1 and CDR2: SQVTM, ANQGSEA. The CDR3 has 16 amino acids.

This clonotype was counted a few times. The rearrangement links TRBV29-1 to TRBJ2-5; D perhaps matches TRBD2 (5 bases). The V gene lost 5 bases and the J gene lost 11 bases, with 18 bases spanning the gap. The germline gives CDR1 SQVTM, CDR2 ANQGSEA. This CDR3 is built from 12 residues. DNA for the CDR3: TGCAGCGTTTACAGCGATTGGGAGAGTCAGTACTTC. Protein sequence: CSVYSDWESQYF.

This chain links TRBV11-1 with TRBJ1-1; D possibly corresponds to TRBD1 (5 bases). The V gene's germline CDR1 is SGHAT and CDR2 FQDESV (reference sequence). The CDR3 covers 14 residues. Trimming stripped 2 bases from V and 6 bases from J, with 13 bases between. The CDR3 loop reads CASSLSRGIAEAFF. The CDR3 coding sequence is TGTGCCAGCAGCTTAAGTCGGGGGATAGCTGAAGCTTTCTTT.

As to this clonotype: An end of the junction differs from the germline gene, which may be a read error. The J gene is TRBJ2-7, the V gene TRBV11-2; 11 bases are a match to TRBD2. This CDR3 is 15 amino acids long. In germline, CDR1 is SGHAT, CDR2 FQNNGV. This CDR3 is CAGSIVLAGVNEQYF. CDR3 coding DNA: TGTGCCGGCAGCATAGTACTAGCGGGAGTAAACGAGCAGTACTTC.

This clonotype was recorded at least ten times. This sequence joins TRBV6-2 or TRBV6-3 and TRBJ2-2; D ambiguous. Germline-derived CDR1 and CDR2 are MNHEY and SVGEGT. The V gene lost 7 bases and the J gene lost 7 bases, with 7 bases spanning the gap. The CDR3 runs 11 residues. CDR3 in amino acids: CASTSGGELFF. CDR3 coding DNA: TGTGCCAGCACCTCTGGCGGGGAGCTGTTTTTT.